Listed here are 20 T cell receptor beta chains from one sample, sequenced in a study of PD-L1 blockade in urothelial cancer. The protocol was immunoSEQ multiplex PCR, while the TCRdb copy is restricted to in-frame clones and leaves out a portion. The sample consists of fewer than 40,000 clones, 90% of them appearing once. The sample was PBMCs, taken around atezolizumab (anti-PD-L1) treatment. The receptors shown here come from a man aged 65 to 85 with urothelial cancer.

V gene TRBV6-1 combines with J gene TRBJ2-7; D might be TRBD1 (6 bases). With 3 bases removed from V and 3 bases from J, the gap between germline ends came to 9 bases. The germline gives CDR1 MNHNS, CDR2 SASEGT. The CDR3 runs to 13 residues. This CDR3 reads CASSDGQYYEQYF. In nucleotides, the CDR3 is TGTGCCAGCAGTGACGGACAGTACTACGAGCAGTACTTC.

The gene calls are TRBV28 and TRBJ2-5; D perhaps matches TRBD1 (5 bases). CDR3 size: 15 residues. Per germline, CDR1 MDHEN and CDR2 SYDVKM. Trimming shortened V by 5 bases and J by 1 base, and 14 bases separated the two germline ends. In DNA, the CDR3 is TGTGCCAGCAGTCCGTCAGGGCAGGGCCAAGAGACCCAGTACTTC. It specifies CASSPSGQGQETQYF.

The V call is TRBV5-1, the J call TRBJ2-1; 7 bases map to TRBD1. V lost 5 bases to trimming and J lost 5 bases; unmatched junction nucleotides: 7. Germline-derived CDR1 and CDR2 are SGHRS and YFSETQ. The CDR3 is 14 residues long. DNA of the CDR3: TGCGCCAGCAGAATGGGGACAGCTAACAATGAGCAGTTCTTC. Translated, it gives CASRMGTANNEQFF.

Only a few counts were recorded for this clone. The chain couples TRBV28 to TRBJ1-2; D may be TRBD1 (5 bases). V lost 1 base and J lost 5, with 14 bases in between. Germline values: CDR1 MDHEN, CDR2 SYDVKM. This CDR3 contains 15 residues. This chain's CDR3 is CASSLSVGEGYGYTF. CDR3 nucleotides: TGTGCCAGCAGTTTATCAGTGGGGGAGGGGTATGGCTACACCTTC.

This clone was detected a few times. The genes are TRBV28 and TRBJ1-2; 9 bases agree with TRBD1. The CDR3 loop spans 12 amino acids. J was trimmed by 8 bases and V by 6 bases; bases with no gene match: 4. Per germline, CDR1 MDHEN and CDR2 SYDVKM. The CDR3 protein is CASRGQGQGYTF. The CDR3 DNA sequence: TGTGCCAGCAGGGGACAGGGCCAAGGCTACACCTTC.

The chain links TRBV27 to TRBJ2-7; 9 bases match TRBD1. The CDR3 is 15 residues long. Germline CDR1 MNHEY, CDR2 SMNVEV (reference sequence). With V trimmed by 0 bases and J by 4 bases, 4 bases remained unmatched. The CDR3 here is CASSLSGGQGYEQYF. The CDR3 region has the DNA TGTGCCAGCAGTTTATCGGGGGGACAGGGTTACGAGCAGTACTTC.

The chain couples TRBV7-9 to TRBJ2-5, with 14 bases lining up with TRBD2. Germline V gene data show CDR1 as SEHNR and CDR2 as FQNEAQ (reference sequence). The V segment lost 5 bases and the J segment 4 bases; nucleotides outside the gene matches: 6. CDR3 length: 16 residues. The CDR3 protein is CASSPGTSGSRETQYF. The DNA for the CDR3 is TGTGCCAGCAGCCCTGGGACTAGCGGGAGTAGAGAGACCCAGTACTTC. The full variable domain, completed using reference TRBV7-9 and TRBJ2-5, is DTGVSQNPRHKITKRGQNVTFRCDPISEHNRLYWYRQTLGQGPEFLTYFQNEAQLEKSRLLSDRFSAERPKGSFSTLEIQRTEQGDSAMYLCASSPGTSGSRETQYFGPGTRLLVL.

This clone was picked up one time. The V gene is TRBV18, the J gene TRBJ2-4; 12 bases fit TRBD2. There are 18 residues in the CDR3. Per germline, CDR1 KGHSH and CDR2 LQKENI. V trimming: 4 bases; J trimming: 3 bases; junction bases outside the gene matches: 10. CDR3 region: CASSLPTSGRGGKNIQYF. The CDR3 nucleotides read TGTGCCAGCTCACTTCCGACTAGCGGGAGAGGGGGCAAAAACATTCAGTACTTC.

This rearrangement joins TRBV5-8 to TRBJ2-6; D might be TRBD1 (6 bases). The CDR3 covers 15 residues. Germline V gene data show CDR1 as SGHTS and CDR2 as YDEGEE. V shed 1 base and J shed 2 bases, with 7 bases lying between them. The DNA for the CDR3 is TGTGCCAGCAGCTTGCCAGGGGCTGGGGCCAACGTCCTGACTTTC. It is translated as CASSLPGAGANVLTF.

The gene calls are TRBV7-2 and TRBJ2-7; TRBD1 aligns across 7 bases. This CDR3 has 15 amino acids. V trimming: 5 bases; J trimming: 6 bases; junction bases outside the gene matches: 13. Germline V gene lookup returns CDR1 SGHTA and CDR2 FQGNSA. The CDR3 DNA sequence: TGTGCCAGCAGCCGAAGACAGGGAGATTTTGGCGAGCAGTACTTC. Encoded protein: CASSRRQGDFGEQYF.

CDR3 sequence reads: CASSPIPTGNYGYTF. DNA of the CDR3: TGTGCCAGCAGTCCCATTCCGACAGGGAACTATGGCTACACCTTC. This chain connects TRBV28 to TRBJ1-2; TRBD1 matches 7 bases. The CDR3 has 15 residues. Germline assignment: CDR1 MDHEN and CDR2 SYDVKM. Unmatched junction bases numbered 8, after V lost 5 bases and J lost 2 bases.

J is TRBJ2-3 and V is TRBV9, with 8 bases aligning to TRBD1. Losses at the gene ends were 3 bases for V and 3 bases for J; bases not matched to a gene: 3. CDR3 length: 14 residues. Germline CDR1 and CDR2: SGDLS and YYNGEE. CDR3 nucleotides: TGTGCCAGCAGCGCAGGGGGCTGGACAGATACGCAGTATTTT. It specifies CASSAGGWTDTQYF.

This chain links TRBV11-2 with TRBJ2-1; TRBD1 matches 7 bases. There are 15 residues in the CDR3. V lost 3 bases, J lost 3 bases, and 5 bases stayed unmatched. Germline V gives CDR1 SGHAT, CDR2 FQNNGV. The CDR3 DNA is TGTGCCAGCAGCTTCCGGGACAGCGTCTACAATGAGCAGTTCTTC. As protein: CASSFRDSVYNEQFF.

This chain connects TRBV5-4 to TRBJ2-7; the match to TRBD2 covers 7 bases. The CDR3 is made up of 15 amino acids. Germline V gene lookup returns CDR1 SGHNT and CDR2 YYREEE (reference sequence). V lost 1 base and J lost 1; bases outside the gene matches: 5. CDR3 sequence: CASSLSAGSSYEQYF. The CDR3 DNA follows: TGTGCCAGCAGCTTGTCAGCGGGATCGTCCTACGAGCAGTACTTC.

This chain joins TRBV5-1 and TRBJ2-7; a weak D match, TRBD1 (5 bases). CDR3 length: 14 amino acids. The V gene's germline CDR1 is SGHRS and CDR2 YFSETQ. The ends were cut back, 4 bases at V and 2 bases at J, with 13 bases in the middle. CDR3 protein: CASSRDSVAYEQYF. The DNA for the CDR3 is TGCGCCAGCAGCCGCGACAGCGTGGCCTACGAGCAGTACTTC.

The chain recombines TRBV11-2 with TRBJ1-1; D not resolved. The V end lost 5 bases, the J end lost 0 bases, and 7 bases lay between the germline ends. Germline CDR1 and CDR2: SGHAT and FQNNGV. The CDR3 has 13 residues. The chain's CDR3 is CASSHGVNTEAFF. CDR3 in DNA: TGTGCCAGCAGCCATGGAGTGAACACTGAAGCTTTCTTT. Full variable domain (missing parts from reference TRBV11-2 and TRBJ1-1): EAGVAQSPRYKIIEKRQSVAFWCNPISGHATLYWYQQILGQGPKLLIQFQNNGVVDDSQLPKDRFSAERLKGVDSTLKIQPAKLEDSAVYLCASSHGVNTEAFFGQGTRLTVV.

This clone was counted a few times. The genes are TRBV6-5 and TRBJ2-1, with TRBD1 identical over 8 bases. V shed 2 bases, J shed 7 bases, and the junction held 4 bases outside the gene matches. Germline V gene data show CDR1 as MNHEY and CDR2 as SVGAGI. CDR3 length: 14 residues. The CDR3 here is CASSYTRQGNEQFF. The CDR3 DNA sequence: TGTGCCAGCAGTTACACGAGACAGGGGAATGAGCAGTTCTTC.

This chain links TRBV6-5 with TRBJ2-5, with TRBD1 matching 7 bases. Matching the DNA end better, TRBJ2-7 makes the J call doubtful. This CDR3 has 14 residues. Germline values: CDR1 MNHEY, CDR2 SVGAGI. The CDR3 is CASSSDRDSYEQYF. The CDR3 bases are TGTGCCAGCAGTTCAGACAGGGATTCCTACGAGCAGTACTTC.

The chain is built from TRBV9 and TRBJ2-7; D is uncertain. Germline V lookup: CDR1 SGDLS, CDR2 YYNGEE. V lost 1 base and J lost 0, with 11 bases in between. This CDR3 is 15 amino acids long. CDR3: CASSVSASHSYEQYF. CDR3 DNA: TGTGCCAGCAGCGTATCAGCGAGTCACTCCTACGAGCAGTACTTC.

The chain is built from TRBV5-4 and TRBJ2-6; 9 bases map to TRBD1. The germline V gene has CDR1 SGHNT and CDR2 YYREEE (reference sequence). V shed 4 bases, J shed 4 bases, and the junction held 15 bases outside the gene matches. The CDR3 spans 19 residues. The CDR3: CASSGGTGQSRLGANVLTF. CDR3 nucleotide sequence: TGTGCCAGCAGCGGGGGGACAGGGCAATCCCGTCTGGGGGCCAACGTCCTGACTTTC.